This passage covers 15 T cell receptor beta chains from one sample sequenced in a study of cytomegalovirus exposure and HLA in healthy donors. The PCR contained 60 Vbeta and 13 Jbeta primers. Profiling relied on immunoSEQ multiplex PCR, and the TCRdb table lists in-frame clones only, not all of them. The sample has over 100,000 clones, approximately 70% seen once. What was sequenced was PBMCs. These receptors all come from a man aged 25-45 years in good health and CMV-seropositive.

The CDR3 reads CASSFGTGIPPLHF. The CDR3 DNA reads as TGTGCCAGCAGCTTCGGGACAGGGATTCCACCCCTCCACTTT. This chain connects TRBV13 to TRBJ1-6, with TRBD1 identical over 9 bases. Germline V gives CDR1 PRHDT, CDR2 FYEKMQ (reference sequence). The V and J ends lost 3 bases and 11 bases, in that order; junction bases with no gene match: 5. The CDR3 contains 14 residues.

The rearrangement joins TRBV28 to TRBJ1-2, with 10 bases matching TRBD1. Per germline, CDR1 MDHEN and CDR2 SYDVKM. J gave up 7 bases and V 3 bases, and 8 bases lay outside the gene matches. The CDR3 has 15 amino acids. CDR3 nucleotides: TGTGCCAGCAGTTTGGGAGGGACAGGGGCTCTTGGCTACACCTTC. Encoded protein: CASSLGGTGALGYTF.

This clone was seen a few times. CDR3 DNA sequence: TGTGCCAGTGAGGGACAGGGGGATCAGCCCCAGCATTTT. Its protein is CASEGQGDQPQHF. The V call is TRBV2, the J call TRBJ1-5; 11 nucleotides agree with TRBD1. The junction had 3 bases not matched to a gene; V was cut back by 9 bases and J by 5 bases. CDR3 length: 13 residues. Germline CDR1 and CDR2: SNHLY and FYNNEI.

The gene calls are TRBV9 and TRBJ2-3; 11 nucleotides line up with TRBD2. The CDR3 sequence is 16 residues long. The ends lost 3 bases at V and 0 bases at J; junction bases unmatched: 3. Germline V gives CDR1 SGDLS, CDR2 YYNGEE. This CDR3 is CASSAVAGGSTDTQYF. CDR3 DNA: TGTGCCAGCAGCGCCGTAGCGGGGGGGAGCACAGATACGCAGTATTTT.

CDR3 region: CASSPLEVVNTEAFF. DNA of the CDR3: TGTGCCAGCTCACCATTAGAGGTTGTGAACACTGAAGCTTTCTTT. The rearrangement uses TRBV18 and TRBJ1-1; D ambiguous. V shed 2 bases and J shed 0 bases, with 10 bases lying between them. The CDR3 covers 15 residues. Germline CDR1 is KGHSH and CDR2 is LQKENI.

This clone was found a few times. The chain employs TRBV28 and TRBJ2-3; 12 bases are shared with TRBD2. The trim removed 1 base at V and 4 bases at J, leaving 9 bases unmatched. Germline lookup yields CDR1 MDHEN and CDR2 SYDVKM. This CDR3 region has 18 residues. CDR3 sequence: CASSLYMNPSGGADTQYF. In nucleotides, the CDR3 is TGTGCCAGCAGTTTATATATGAACCCTAGCGGGGGGGCAGATACGCAGTATTTT.

The CDR3 nucleotides read TGTGCCAGCAGCCAACGGGGGTTGGAAAGCTGGAACACCGGGGAGCTGTTTTTT. Encoded protein: CASSQRGLESWNTGELFF. The rearrangement uses TRBV14 and TRBJ2-2; D possibly corresponds to TRBD2 (6 bases). CDR3 size: 18 residues. Trimming pared 2 bases from V and 1 base from J, leaving 17 bases between. Germline CDR1 is SGHDN and CDR2 is FVKESK.

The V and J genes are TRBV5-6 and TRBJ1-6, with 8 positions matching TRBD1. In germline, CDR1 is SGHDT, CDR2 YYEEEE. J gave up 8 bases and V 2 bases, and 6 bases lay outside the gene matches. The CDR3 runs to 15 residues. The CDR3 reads CASSLQGVFYSPLHF. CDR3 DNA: TGTGCCAGCAGCTTACAGGGGGTATTCTATTCACCCCTCCACTTT.

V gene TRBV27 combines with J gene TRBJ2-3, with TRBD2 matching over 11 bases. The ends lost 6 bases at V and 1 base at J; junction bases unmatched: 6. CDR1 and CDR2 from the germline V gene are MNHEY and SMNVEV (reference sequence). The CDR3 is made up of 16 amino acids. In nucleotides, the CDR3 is TGTGCCAGCAGCTCCCTAGCGGGGGGAGGCACAGATACGCAGTATTTT. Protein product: CASSSLAGGGTDTQYF.

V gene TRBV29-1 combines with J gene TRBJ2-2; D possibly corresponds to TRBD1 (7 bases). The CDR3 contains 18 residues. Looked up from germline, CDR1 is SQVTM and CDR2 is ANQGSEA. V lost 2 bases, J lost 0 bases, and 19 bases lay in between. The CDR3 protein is CSVEPTNAGTANTGELFF. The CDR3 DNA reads TGCAGCGTTGAACCGACAAACGCGGGGACAGCGAACACCGGGGAGCTGTTTTTT.

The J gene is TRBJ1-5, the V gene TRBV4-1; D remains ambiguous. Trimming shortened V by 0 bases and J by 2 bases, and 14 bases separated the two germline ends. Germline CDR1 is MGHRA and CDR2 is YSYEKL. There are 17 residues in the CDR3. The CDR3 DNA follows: TGCGCCAGCAGCCAAGATTCAGGTGGCATAGGCAATCAGCCCCAGCATTTT. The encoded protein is CASSQDSGGIGNQPQHF.

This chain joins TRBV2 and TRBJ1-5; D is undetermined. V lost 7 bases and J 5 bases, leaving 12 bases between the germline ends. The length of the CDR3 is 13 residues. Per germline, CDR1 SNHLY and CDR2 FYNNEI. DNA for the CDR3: TGTGCCAGCAAGGTTACAGAGCATCAGCCCCAGCATTTT. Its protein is CASKVTEHQPQHF.

CDR3 residues: CASSPGIQGGNTEAFF. The CDR3 DNA follows: TGTGCCAGCTCACCGGGAATTCAGGGAGGGAACACTGAAGCTTTCTTT. The chain joins TRBV18 to TRBJ1-1; D perhaps matches TRBD1 (5 bases). Deletions cut 3 bases from V and 1 base from J, with 15 bases between. Germline loops: CDR1 KGHSH, CDR2 LQKENI. The CDR3 spans 16 residues.

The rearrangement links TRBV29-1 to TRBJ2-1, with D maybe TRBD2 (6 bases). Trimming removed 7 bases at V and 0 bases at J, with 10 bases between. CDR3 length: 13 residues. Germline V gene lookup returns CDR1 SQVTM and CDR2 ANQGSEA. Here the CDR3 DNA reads TGCAGCGGGGGGGACCACTCCTACAATGAGCAGTTCTTC. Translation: CSGGDHSYNEQFF.

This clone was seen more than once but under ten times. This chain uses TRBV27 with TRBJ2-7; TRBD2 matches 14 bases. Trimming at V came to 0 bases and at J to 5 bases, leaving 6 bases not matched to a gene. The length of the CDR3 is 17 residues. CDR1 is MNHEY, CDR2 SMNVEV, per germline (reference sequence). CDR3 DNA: TGTGCCAGCAGTTTATCAGGGACTAGCGGGAGTATCAACGAGCAGTACGTC. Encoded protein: CASSLSGTSGSINEQYV.